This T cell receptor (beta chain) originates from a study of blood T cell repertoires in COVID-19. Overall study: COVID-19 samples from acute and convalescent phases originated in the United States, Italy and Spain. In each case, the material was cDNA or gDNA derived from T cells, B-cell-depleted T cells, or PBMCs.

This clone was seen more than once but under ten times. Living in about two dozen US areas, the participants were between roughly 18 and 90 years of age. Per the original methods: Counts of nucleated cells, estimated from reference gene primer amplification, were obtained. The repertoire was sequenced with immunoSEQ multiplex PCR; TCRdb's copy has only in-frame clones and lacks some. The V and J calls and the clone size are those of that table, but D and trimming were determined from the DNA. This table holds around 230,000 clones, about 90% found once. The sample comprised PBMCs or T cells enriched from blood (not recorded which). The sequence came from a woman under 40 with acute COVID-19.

The CDR3 coding sequence is TGTGCCAGCAGGGGGGGGGACACCGGGGAGCTGTTTTTT. This sequence encodes CASRGGDTGELFF. The chain carries TRBV6-5 and TRBJ2-2, with 7 nucleotides matching TRBD2. Germline lookup yields CDR1 MNHEY and CDR2 SVGAGI. Unmatched junction bases numbered 1, after V lost 6 bases and J lost 3 bases. This CDR3 has 13 amino acids.